One sample yielded the 30 T cell receptor beta chains listed below, sequenced in a study of beta chain features in type 1 diabetes (dated by TCRdb to the late 2010s). Library construction relied on the immunoSEQ multiplex PCR assay. The High Capacity cDNA Reverse Transcription Kit was used to reverse transcribe all of the isolated RNA, meaning that expressed TCRB transcripts were what got sequenced. This is the immuneACCESS table as TCRdb keeps it, with only in-frame sequences that have V and J called. A part of the clones is gone; compared with another copy, unresolved V genes explain less than half, and the rest is unexplained. The sample table contains 350,000 to 450,000 clones; only one count was recorded for 10% to 15% of them. About 0.01% of the sample is taken by the ten largest. Their target antigens are unknown. Study-level results and caveats: Type 1 diabetes patients showed a moderate but significant shortening of TCRB CDR3 length in all four CD4+ subsets.

Sequencing used naive CD4+ T cells from blood. The cell subset or site label here, explained by the study, means: true naive CD4+ T cells. The receptors were gathered from a woman between 18 and 29 years old with type 1 diabetes.

The sample holds a few counts of this clone. The chain joins TRBV13 to TRBJ2-7; D is ambiguous. Germline V gene lookup returns CDR1 PRHDT and CDR2 FYEKMQ (reference sequence). Trimming shortened V by 3 bases and J by 2 bases, and 8 bases separated the two germline ends. This CDR3 contains 13 residues. CDR3: CASSFSGPYEQYF. As DNA, the CDR3 is TGTGCCAGCAGCTTTAGTGGTCCCTACGAGCAGTACTTC.

The chain combines TRBV18 with TRBJ1-1; perhaps TRBD1 as D (6 bases). The CDR3 spans 16 residues. The germline V and J ends were trimmed by 2 bases and 3 bases, with 16 bases remaining between them. Germline-derived CDR1 and CDR2 are KGHSH and LQKENI. For the CDR3, the DNA is TGTGCCAGCTCACCAACTTCCAGGGGAGGGGACACTGAAGCTTTCTTT. Its protein product is CASSPTSRGGDTEAFF.

The V gene is TRBV18, the J gene TRBJ1-1; 9 nucleotides align to TRBD1. CDR1 and CDR2 (germline): KGHSH, LQKENI. This CDR3 has 14 residues. J gave up 1 base and V 6 bases, and 3 bases lay outside the gene matches. Written as DNA, the CDR3 is TGTGCCAGCTCCCCGGACAGGGGGAACACTGAAGCTTTCTTT. Translating gives CASSPDRGNTEAFF.

This chain joins TRBV11-3 and TRBJ2-1, with D possibly TRBD1 on 5 matching bases. From germline, CDR1 is SGHNT and CDR2 YENEEA. V lost 1 base and J lost 6, with 10 bases in between. There are 14 residues in the CDR3. CDR3 region: CASSLGGARNEQFF. In nucleotides, the CDR3 is TGTGCCAGCAGCTTAGGGGGCGCGCGCAATGAGCAGTTCTTC.

This clone showed up just a few times. This sequence joins TRBV4-1 and TRBJ2-3, with no clear D. Between the trimmed V and J ends, which lost 1 base and 0 bases, there was a span of 17 bases. CDR1 MGHRA and CDR2 YSYEKL come from the germline V gene. This CDR3 has 18 amino acids. The CDR3 bases are TGCGCCAGCAGCCAAGGCCCCCCGCGCGGTCTTAGCACAGATACGCAGTATTTT. Its protein product is CASSQGPPRGLSTDTQYF.

The J gene is TRBJ2-7, the V gene TRBV5-6; D gene unclear. CDR3 length: 14 residues. Germline CDR1 SGHDT, CDR2 YYEEEE. V was shortened by 4 bases and J by 3 bases, with 14 bases between the two germline ends. CDR3 bases: TGTGCCAGCAGCCGATTTTACAAGAACTACGAGCAGTACTTC. It yields the protein CASSRFYKNYEQYF. Full variable domain (remainder filled in from reference TRBV5-6 and TRBJ2-7): DAGVTQSPTHLIKTRGQQVTLRCSPKSGHDTVSWYQQALGQGPQFIFQYYEEEERQRGNFPDRFSGHQFPNYSSELNVNALLLGDSALYLCASSRFYKNYEQYFGPGTRLTVT.

This clone was seen more than once but under ten times. The chain uses TRBV28 and TRBJ2-2; 7 bases agree with TRBD1. V gave up 4 bases and J gave up 5 bases; unmatched junction bases: 10. Germline CDR1 is MDHEN and CDR2 is SYDVKM. This CDR3 spans 16 amino acids. The CDR3 is CASSSVTGSSTGELFF. CDR3 coding DNA: TGTGCCAGCAGTTCCGTGACAGGGTCATCAACCGGGGAGCTGTTTTTT.

This clone was observed a handful of times. This chain uses TRBV18 with TRBJ2-2, with 7 nucleotides matching TRBD2. V gave up 1 base and J gave up 7 bases; unmatched junction bases: 6. The CDR3 has 15 amino acids. CDR1 and CDR2 from the germline V gene are KGHSH and LQKENI. CDR3 nucleotides: TGTGCCAGCTCACCACGGACTAGTGGCCTCGGGGAGCTGTTTTTT. Translated: CASSPRTSGLGELFF.

The chain couples TRBV15 to TRBJ2-5; the match to TRBD2 covers 7 bases. Germline-derived CDR1 and CDR2 are LNHNV and YYDKDF (reference sequence). There are 15 residues in the CDR3. The J segment lost 3 bases and the V segment lost 8 bases, leaving 12 bases of the junction unmatched. The DNA of the CDR3 is TGTGCCACCCGCCCCGGGCGGGGGATAAAAGAGACCCAGTACTTC. Its translation: CATRPGRGIKETQYF.

J is TRBJ2-7 and V is TRBV14; D may be TRBD2 (5 bases). With 4 bases removed from V and 0 bases from J, the gap between germline ends came to 13 bases. Germline CDR1 SGHDN, CDR2 FVKESK. The CDR3 runs 15 residues. The chain's CDR3 is CASSRGLGSSYEQYF. The CDR3 region has the DNA TGTGCCAGCAGCCGCGGACTGGGAAGCTCCTACGAGCAGTACTTC.

V is TRBV2 and J is TRBJ2-7; TRBD2 aligns across 8 bases. The CDR3 runs to 14 residues. With 2 bases clipped from V and 6 bases from J, the junction kept 6 bases outside the gene matches. Germline CDR1 SNHLY, CDR2 FYNNEI. In nucleotides, the CDR3 is TGTGCCAGCAGTGAACTAGGGACTAGGGGCGAGCAGTACTTC. Translating gives CASSELGTRGEQYF.

This clone was detected only a few times. V usage is TRBV6-5 and J usage is TRBJ2-4, with TRBD1 matching over 7 bases. V dropped 2 bases and J dropped 4; count of bases not matched to a gene: 8. The length of the CDR3 is 16 residues. Per germline, CDR1 MNHEY and CDR2 SVGAGI. DNA of the CDR3: TGTGCCAGCAGTTACCTTACCGGGACAGTAAAAAACATTCAGTACTTC. It codes for CASSYLTGTVKNIQYF.

This clone was seen more than once but under ten times. V usage is TRBV7-2 and J usage is TRBJ1-1, with 8 nucleotides matching TRBD1. Trimming at V came to 3 bases and at J to 3 bases, leaving 6 bases not matched to a gene. The CDR3 sequence is 15 residues long. Germline-derived CDR1 and CDR2 are SGHTA and FQGNSA. This CDR3 reads CASSLGRGPDTEAFF. CDR3 in DNA: TGTGCCAGCAGCTTGGGCAGGGGGCCTGACACTGAAGCTTTCTTT.

The V call is TRBV7-2, the J call TRBJ2-3, with 7 bases that match TRBD1. The CDR3 has 15 residues. V shed 8 bases and J 4 bases; nucleotides not matched to a gene: 12. Germline V gene sequence: CDR1 SGHTA, CDR2 FQGNSA. The CDR3 DNA follows: TGTGCCAGCGGGCATCCGGGACAGATAGCAGATACGCAGTATTTT. Residues: CASGHPGQIADTQYF. Full variable domain (rest looked up from reference TRBV7-2 and TRBJ2-3): GAGVSQSPSNKVTEKGKDVELRCDPISGHTALYWYRQSLGQGLEFLIYFQGNSAPDKSGLPSDRFSAERTGGSVSTLTIQRTQQEDSAVYLCASGHPGQIADTQYFGPGTRLTVL.

This chain connects TRBV11-3 to TRBJ1-2; D possibly corresponds to TRBD1 (6 bases). Trimming removed 5 bases from V and 8 bases from J, with 15 bases in between. This CDR3 has 13 residues. From germline, CDR1 is SGHNT and CDR2 YENEEA. CDR3 in DNA: TGTGCCAGCAGCGCCCGAGGGGGAGACGGCTACACCTTC. Translating gives CASSARGGDGYTF. The full variable domain, its missing parts supplied by reference TRBV11-3 and TRBJ1-2, is EAGVVQSPRYKIIEKKQPVAFWCNPISGHNTLYWYLQNLGQGPELLIRYENEEAVDDSQLPKDRFSAERLKGVDSTLKIQPAELGDSAVYLCASSARGGDGYTFGSGTRLTVV.

This clone turned up a few times. J is TRBJ2-1 and V is TRBV7-2; possible D gene TRBD2, 7 bases. V lost 4 bases, J lost 6 bases, and 13 bases lay in between. Germline assignment: CDR1 SGHTA and CDR2 FQGNSA. CDR3 size: 14 residues. The CDR3 is CASSWTRGGNEQFF. The CDR3 DNA reads TGTGCCAGCAGCTGGACTAGGGGGGGCAATGAGCAGTTCTTC.

This clone showed up just a few times. The chain employs TRBV5-1 and TRBJ2-7; D not certain. Trimming stripped 0 bases from V and 2 bases from J, with 21 bases between. CDR3 length equals 18 residues. The germline CDR1 and CDR2 sequences are SGHRS and YFSETQ. The CDR3 nucleotides are TGCGCCAGCAGCTTGGCCCCTTCGGCGCGGTCCCTCGCCTACGAGCAGTACTTC. It translates to CASSLAPSARSLAYEQYF.

A few counts support this clone. The chain has TRBV4-1 and TRBJ2-1; 14 nucleotides match TRBD2. This CDR3 is built from 18 residues. V dropped 1 base and J dropped 1; count of bases not matched to a gene: 3. CDR1 MGHRA and CDR2 YSYEKL come from the germline V gene. CDR3 nucleotides: TGCGCCAGCAGCCAAGGACTAGCGGGAGGGCCTTCCTACAATGAGCAGTTCTTC. Its protein product is CASSQGLAGGPSYNEQFF.

The rearrangement joins TRBV7-9 to TRBJ2-1; no clear D gene. V shed 1 base and J shed 5 bases, with 6 bases lying between them. This CDR3 has 13 residues. CDR1 and CDR2 (germline): SEHNR, FQNEAQ (reference sequence). The CDR3 is CASSLGLNNEQFF. The CDR3, as DNA: TGTGCCAGCAGCTTAGGACTGAACAATGAGCAGTTCTTC.

The V and J genes are TRBV10-3 and TRBJ2-7, with D possibly being TRBD1 (6 bases). Deletions cut 6 bases from V and 5 bases from J, with 14 bases between. CDR1 is ENHRY, CDR2 SYGVKD, per germline. The CDR3 has 13 residues. In DNA, the CDR3 is TGTGCCATCAGGGTCTCGGACAGTAACGAGCAGTACTTC. Its translation is CAIRVSDSNEQYF.

A few counts support this clone. This chain connects TRBV5-1 to TRBJ2-1; 8 nucleotides align to TRBD2. This CDR3 is built from 15 residues. Germline CDR1 SGHRS, CDR2 YFSETQ. V was pared by 4 bases and J by 2 bases, with 5 bases of the junction left unmatched. The CDR3 bases are TGCGCCAGCAGCATGTCAGCGGGAGCCTACAATGAGCAGTTCTTC. Translated: CASSMSAGAYNEQFF.

V usage is TRBV19 and J usage is TRBJ2-3; 7 nucleotides align to TRBD2. Trimming removed 10 bases from V and 4 bases from J; junction bases left unmatched: 8. The CDR3 is 13 amino acids. Germline V gene sequence: CDR1 LNHDA, CDR2 SQIVND (reference sequence). Here the CDR3 reads CATQQRGPDTQYF. The CDR3 nucleotides are TGTGCCACCCAACAGCGGGGACCAGATACGCAGTATTTT.

In nucleotides, the CDR3 is TGTGCCAGCAGCCCCGGGACATCTACCTACGAGCAGTACTTC. Protein: CASSPGTSTYEQYF. The genes are TRBV11-2 and TRBJ2-7; maybe TRBD1 (6 bases). V was clipped by 5 bases and J by 2 bases, with 13 bases between them. CDR3 length: 14 amino acids. CDR1 is SGHAT and CDR2 is FQNNGV in the germline V gene.

The chain has TRBV4-3 and TRBJ2-3, with 9 nucleotides matching TRBD2. The germline CDR1 and CDR2 sequences are LGHNA and YSLEER. The CDR3 consists of 15 residues. With 4 bases clipped from V and 4 bases from J, the junction kept 6 bases outside the gene matches. DNA of the CDR3: TGCGCCAGCAGCCTAGCGGGAGAGGGCGCAGATACGCAGTATTTT. Its protein is CASSLAGEGADTQYF.

This rearrangement joins TRBV2 to TRBJ1-5; D gene ambiguous. Per germline, CDR1 SNHLY and CDR2 FYNNEI. The CDR3 extends over 19 amino acids. The V end was cut by 4 bases, the J end by 0 bases, with 22 bases between. CDR3 sequence (DNA): TGTGCCAGCAGTGTCCGGCTGAGCGGCGGAGCAAATAGCAATCAGCCCCAGCATTTT. Translating gives CASSVRLSGGANSNQPQHF.

The V and J genes are TRBV5-4 and TRBJ2-1; no clear D. Looked up from germline, CDR1 is SGHNT and CDR2 is YYREEE (reference sequence). V was clipped by 4 bases and J by 3 bases, with 11 bases between them. This CDR3 region has 14 residues. The CDR3 reads CASSPGGDYNEQFF. The DNA for the CDR3 is TGTGCCAGCAGCCCGGGTGGAGACTACAATGAGCAGTTCTTC.

The gene calls are TRBV6-5 and TRBJ2-2; no definite D call. CDR3 length: 13 residues. Trimming shortened V by 4 bases and J by 4 bases, and 7 bases separated the two germline ends. Germline CDR1 reads MNHEY; CDR2 reads SVGAGI. CDR3 DNA sequence: TGTGCCAGCAGTTTTCCCAGCACCGGGGAGCTGTTTTTT. The encoded protein is CASSFPSTGELFF.

This rearrangement joins TRBV9 to TRBJ2-2; TRBD2 might be the D (5 bases). This CDR3 comprises 14 residues. CDR1 and CDR2 (germline): SGDLS, YYNGEE. V lost 4 bases and J 3 bases, leaving 10 bases between the germline ends. In DNA, the CDR3 is TGTGCCAGCAGCCTACGGGGTGACACCGGGGAGCTGTTTTTT. It is translated as CASSLRGDTGELFF.

V is TRBV5-5 and J is TRBJ2-7; TRBD1 agrees at 9 bases. In germline, CDR1 is SGHKS, CDR2 YYEKEE (reference sequence). This CDR3 comprises 15 residues. V lost 4 bases and J lost 5; bases outside the gene matches: 10. In nucleotides, the CDR3 is TGTGCCAGCAGCCCTCAGGGGACAGGGTCTAACGAGCAGTACTTC. Translated: CASSPQGTGSNEQYF.

The genes are TRBV7-9 and TRBJ1-5, with D possibly matching TRBD1 (5 bases). Per the germline V gene, CDR1 is SEHNR and CDR2 is FQNEAQ (reference sequence). CDR3 length: 12 residues. Trimming took 1 base from V and 8 from J, leaving 6 bases between them. DNA for the CDR3: TGTGCCAGCAGCTTAGAGGGGAAGCCCCAGCATTTT. Residues: CASSLEGKPQHF. The full variable domain, its missing parts supplied by reference TRBV7-9 and TRBJ1-5, is DTGVSQNPRHKITKRGQNVTFRCDPISEHNRLYWYRQTLGQGPEFLTYFQNEAQLEKSRLLSDRFSAERPKGSFSTLEIQRTEQGDSAMYLCASSLEGKPQHFGDGTRLSIL.